At least ten counts were recorded for the clone carrying this TCR beta chain. The antigen is undetermined. This record comes from a study of T cells in Graves' hyperthyroidism and ophthalmopathy. Clinical symptoms, serum thyroxine, TRAb, thyroid ultrasound and orbital computed tomography informed diagnoses. The PBMCs had their origin in approximately 10 ml of fresh peripheral blood. Study observations and caveats: Stable hyperthyroidism was separated from ophthalmopathy by a model based on 13 V-J features.

Amplification of TCR beta CDR3 regions used RNA as the template. First-round RT-PCR with HTBI primers amplified the TCR CDR3 region. TCRdb recomputed calls from the multiplex PCR reads with MiXCR, one row per CDR3 protein. The sample carries around 340,000 distinct CDR3 sequences, about 20% recorded once. CDR3 size: 16 residues. CDR1 is SGHRS, CDR2 YFSETQ, per germline. Trimming removed 0 bases from V and 2 bases from J, with 15 bases in between. The TCR was taken from a woman between 45 and 60 years old with Graves' hyperthyroidism. Source material: blood. The V and J genes are TRBV5-1 and TRBJ2-7; the D gene could be TRBD1 or TRBD2 (6 bases each). DNA of the CDR3: TGCGCCAGCAGCTTGGCCGGGGGACACAGCACCTACGAGCAGTACTTC. Translation: CASSLAGGHSTYEQYF.